This T cell receptor (beta chain) was found in a study of blood T cell repertoires in COVID-19. In the original workflow: Amplification of reference gene primers was used by the study to estimate nucleated cell counts. TCRdb keeps only in-frame clones here, not all; method: immunoSEQ multiplex PCR. That table furnishes V, J and clone size, whereas the DNA furnished D and trimming. The table includes tens of thousands of clones, about nine tenths detected once. The CDR3 sequence is 13 residues long. Trimming cost V 1 base and J 5 bases, with 8 bases left between them. Germline CDR1 reads SGHTA; CDR2 reads FQGNSA.

The sample was peripheral blood. This sequence was found in a man between 35 and 55 years old with acute or convalescent COVID-19. V and J are TRBV7-2 and TRBJ1-2; D is undetermined. DNA of the CDR3: TGTGCCAGCAGCTTAGAACCGGGATATGGCTACACCTTC. This translates into CASSLEPGYGYTF.